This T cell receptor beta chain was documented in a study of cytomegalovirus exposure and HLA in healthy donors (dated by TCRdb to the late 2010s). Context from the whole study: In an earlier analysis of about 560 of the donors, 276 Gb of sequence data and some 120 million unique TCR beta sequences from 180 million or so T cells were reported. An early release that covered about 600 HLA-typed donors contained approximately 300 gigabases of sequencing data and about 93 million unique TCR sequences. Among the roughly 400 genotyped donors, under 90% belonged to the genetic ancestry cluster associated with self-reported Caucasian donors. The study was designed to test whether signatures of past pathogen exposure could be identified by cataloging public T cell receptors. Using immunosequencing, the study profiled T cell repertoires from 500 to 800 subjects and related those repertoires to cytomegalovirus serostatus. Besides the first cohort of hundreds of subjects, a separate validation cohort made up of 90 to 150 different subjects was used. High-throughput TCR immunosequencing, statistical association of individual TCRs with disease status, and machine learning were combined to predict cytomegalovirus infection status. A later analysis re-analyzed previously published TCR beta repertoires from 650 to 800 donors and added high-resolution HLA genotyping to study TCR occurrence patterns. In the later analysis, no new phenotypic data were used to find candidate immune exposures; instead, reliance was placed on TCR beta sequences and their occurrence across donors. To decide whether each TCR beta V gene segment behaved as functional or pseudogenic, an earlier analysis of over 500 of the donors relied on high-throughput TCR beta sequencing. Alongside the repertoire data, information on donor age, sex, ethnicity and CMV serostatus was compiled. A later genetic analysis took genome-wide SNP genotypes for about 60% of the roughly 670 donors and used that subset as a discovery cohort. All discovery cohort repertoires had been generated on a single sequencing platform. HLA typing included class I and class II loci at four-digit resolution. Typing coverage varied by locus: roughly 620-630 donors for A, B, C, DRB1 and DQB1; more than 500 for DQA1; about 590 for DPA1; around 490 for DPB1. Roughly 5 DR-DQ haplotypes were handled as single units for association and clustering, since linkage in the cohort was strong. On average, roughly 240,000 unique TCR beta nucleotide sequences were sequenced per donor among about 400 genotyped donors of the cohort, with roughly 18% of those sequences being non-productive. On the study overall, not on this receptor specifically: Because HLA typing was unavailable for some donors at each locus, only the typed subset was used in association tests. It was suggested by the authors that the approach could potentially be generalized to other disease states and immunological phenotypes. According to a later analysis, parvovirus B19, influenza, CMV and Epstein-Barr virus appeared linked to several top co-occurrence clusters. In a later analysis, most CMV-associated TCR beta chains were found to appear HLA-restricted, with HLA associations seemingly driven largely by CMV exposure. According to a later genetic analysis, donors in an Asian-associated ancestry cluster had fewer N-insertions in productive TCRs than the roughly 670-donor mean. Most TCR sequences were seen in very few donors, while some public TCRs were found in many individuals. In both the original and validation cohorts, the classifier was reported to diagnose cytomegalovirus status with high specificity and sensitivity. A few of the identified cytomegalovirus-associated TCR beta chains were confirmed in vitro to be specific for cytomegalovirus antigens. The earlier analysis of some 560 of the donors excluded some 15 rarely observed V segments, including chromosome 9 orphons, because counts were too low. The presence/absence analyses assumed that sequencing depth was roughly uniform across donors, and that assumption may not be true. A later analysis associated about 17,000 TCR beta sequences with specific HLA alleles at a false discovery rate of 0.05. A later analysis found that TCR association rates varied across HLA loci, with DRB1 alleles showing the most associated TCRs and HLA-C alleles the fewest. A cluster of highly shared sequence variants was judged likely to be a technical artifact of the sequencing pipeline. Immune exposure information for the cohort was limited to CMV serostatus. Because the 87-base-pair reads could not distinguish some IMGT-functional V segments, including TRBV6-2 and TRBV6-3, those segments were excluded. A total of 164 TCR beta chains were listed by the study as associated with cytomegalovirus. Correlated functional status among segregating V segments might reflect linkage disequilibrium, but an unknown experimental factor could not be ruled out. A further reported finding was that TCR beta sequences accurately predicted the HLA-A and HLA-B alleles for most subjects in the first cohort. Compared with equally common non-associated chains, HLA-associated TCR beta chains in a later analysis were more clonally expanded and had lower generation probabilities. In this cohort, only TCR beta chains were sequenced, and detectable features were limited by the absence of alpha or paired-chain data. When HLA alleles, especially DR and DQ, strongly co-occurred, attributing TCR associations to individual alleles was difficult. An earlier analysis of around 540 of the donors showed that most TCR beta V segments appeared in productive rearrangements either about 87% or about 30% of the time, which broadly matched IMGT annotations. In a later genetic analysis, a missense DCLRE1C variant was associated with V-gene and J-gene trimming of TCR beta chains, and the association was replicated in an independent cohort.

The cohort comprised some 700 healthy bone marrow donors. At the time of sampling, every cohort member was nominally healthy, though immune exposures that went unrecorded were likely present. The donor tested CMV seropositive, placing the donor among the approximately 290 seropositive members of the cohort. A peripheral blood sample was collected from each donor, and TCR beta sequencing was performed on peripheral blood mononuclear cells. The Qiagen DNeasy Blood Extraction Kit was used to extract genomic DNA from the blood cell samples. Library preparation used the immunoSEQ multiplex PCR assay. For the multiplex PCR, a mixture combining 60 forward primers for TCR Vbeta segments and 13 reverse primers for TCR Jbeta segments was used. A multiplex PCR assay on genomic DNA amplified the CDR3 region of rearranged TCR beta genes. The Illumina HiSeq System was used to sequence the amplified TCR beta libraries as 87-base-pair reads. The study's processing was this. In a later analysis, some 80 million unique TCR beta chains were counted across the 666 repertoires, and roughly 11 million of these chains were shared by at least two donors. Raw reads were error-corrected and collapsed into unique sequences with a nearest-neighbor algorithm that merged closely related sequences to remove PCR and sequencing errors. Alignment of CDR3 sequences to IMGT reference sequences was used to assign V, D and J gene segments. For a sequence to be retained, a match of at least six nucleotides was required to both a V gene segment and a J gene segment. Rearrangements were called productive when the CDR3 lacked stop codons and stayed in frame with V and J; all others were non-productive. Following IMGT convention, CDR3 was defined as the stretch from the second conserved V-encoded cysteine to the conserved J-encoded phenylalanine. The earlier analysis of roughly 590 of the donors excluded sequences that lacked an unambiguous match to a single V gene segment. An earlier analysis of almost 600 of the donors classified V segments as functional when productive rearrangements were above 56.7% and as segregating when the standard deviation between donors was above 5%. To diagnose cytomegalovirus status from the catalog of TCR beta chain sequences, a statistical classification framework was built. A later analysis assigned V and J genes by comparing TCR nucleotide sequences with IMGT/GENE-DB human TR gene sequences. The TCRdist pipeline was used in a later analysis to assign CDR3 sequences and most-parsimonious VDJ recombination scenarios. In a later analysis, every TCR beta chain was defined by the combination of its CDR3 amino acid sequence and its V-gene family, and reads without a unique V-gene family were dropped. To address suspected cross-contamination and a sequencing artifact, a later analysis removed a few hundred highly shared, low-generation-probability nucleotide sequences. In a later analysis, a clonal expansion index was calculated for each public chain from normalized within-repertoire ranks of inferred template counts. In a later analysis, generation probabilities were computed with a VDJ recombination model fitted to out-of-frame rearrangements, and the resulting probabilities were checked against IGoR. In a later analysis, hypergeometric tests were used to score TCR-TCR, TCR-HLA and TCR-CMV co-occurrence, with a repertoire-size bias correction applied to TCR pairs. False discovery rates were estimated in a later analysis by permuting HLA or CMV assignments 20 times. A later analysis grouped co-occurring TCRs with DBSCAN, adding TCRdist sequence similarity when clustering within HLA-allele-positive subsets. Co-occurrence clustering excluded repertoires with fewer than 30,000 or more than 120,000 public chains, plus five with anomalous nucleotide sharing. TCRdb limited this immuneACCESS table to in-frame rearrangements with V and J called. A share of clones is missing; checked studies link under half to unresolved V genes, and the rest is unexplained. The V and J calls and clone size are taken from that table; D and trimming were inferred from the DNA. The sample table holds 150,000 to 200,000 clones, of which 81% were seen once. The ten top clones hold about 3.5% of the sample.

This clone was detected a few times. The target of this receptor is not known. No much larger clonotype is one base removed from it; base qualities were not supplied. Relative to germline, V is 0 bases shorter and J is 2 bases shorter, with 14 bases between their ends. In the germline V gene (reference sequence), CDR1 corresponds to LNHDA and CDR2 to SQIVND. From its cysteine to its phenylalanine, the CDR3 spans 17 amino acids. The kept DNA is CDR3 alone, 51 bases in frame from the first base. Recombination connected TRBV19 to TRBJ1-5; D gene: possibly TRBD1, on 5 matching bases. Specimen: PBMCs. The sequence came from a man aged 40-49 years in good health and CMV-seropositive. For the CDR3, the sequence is CASSIDQAGHGNQPQHF. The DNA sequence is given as TGTGCCAGTAGTATAGATCAGGCGGGGCACGGCAATCAGCCCCAGCATTTT.